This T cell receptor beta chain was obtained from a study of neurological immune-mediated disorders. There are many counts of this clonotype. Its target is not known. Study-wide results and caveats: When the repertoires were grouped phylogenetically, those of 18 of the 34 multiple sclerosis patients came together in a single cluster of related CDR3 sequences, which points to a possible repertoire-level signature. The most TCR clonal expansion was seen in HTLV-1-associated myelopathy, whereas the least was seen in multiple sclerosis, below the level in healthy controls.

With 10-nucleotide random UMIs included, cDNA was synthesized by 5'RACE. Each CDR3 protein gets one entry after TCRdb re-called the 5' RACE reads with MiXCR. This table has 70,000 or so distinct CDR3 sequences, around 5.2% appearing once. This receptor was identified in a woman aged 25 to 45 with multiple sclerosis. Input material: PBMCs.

CDR3 region: CAFRRGTDTQYF. The CDR3 DNA follows: TGTGCCTTCAGAAGGGGCACAGATACGCAGTATTTT. The rearrangement links TRBV7-9 to TRBJ2-3; no firm D call. The CDR3 runs to 12 residues. The V and J ends lost 11 bases and 1 base respectively, with 10 bases between them. Germline lookup yields CDR1 SEHNR and CDR2 FQNEAQ (reference sequence).